A selection of T cell receptor beta chains follows, all from one sample in a study of T cells in localized non-small cell lung cancer. Sequencing was performed with immunoSEQ multiplex PCR; in TCRdb, only in-frame clones are kept and a portion is missing. Found here are 45,000 or so clones, approximately 90% of them singletons; the top ten hold 2% to 2.5%. Source: PBMCs, taken before any cancer treatment. The receptors originated from a man aged 35 to 69 with stage II lung adenocarcinoma. Both conserved end residues are trimmed from each CDR3.

v_gene,CDR3aa
TRBV1,TSSQDSELVLAKNIQY
TRBV2,ASSEYRSGGVVPSGNTIY
TRBV2,ASSEALTLTREEQY
TRBV18,ASSPPETQY
TRBV2,ASSDSASGQETQY
TRBV5-1,ASSFSTGQETQY
TRBV4-1,ASSDRGNTGELF
TRBV5-6,ASSQGVQRTIY
TRBV6-6,ASSYSQANTEAF
TRBV11-3,ASSLGGGKHEQF
TRBV4-2,ASSQDQGAGTDTQY
TRBV15,ATSRDMGVPQH
TRBV19,ASGKGGLTNTEAF
TRBV5-1,ASSFRVSDEQF
TRBV4-1,ASSLRSGGAEQY
TRBV7-8,ASSQTVNEAF
TRBV30,ATLDGRPEAF
TRBV7-3,ASSLEGNSPLH
TRBV11-2,ASSLDSGAY
TRBV19,ASSPSGGGTDTQY
TRBV6-5,ASSYYGQLNTEAF
TRBV7-9,ASSPFTPGTGFFYEQY
TRBV7-9,ASSTGSGGAVDTQY
TRBV11-2,ASSPGQGAAPLH
TRBV5-1,ASSRTTGDLADTQY
TRBV10-2,ASSESAGNTEAF
TRBV5-1,ASSLYGETEAF
TRBV5-1,ASRRLGTGQETQY
TRBV9,ASSPRGRDSPSYEQY
TRBV28,ASRATGIPYGYT
TRBV30,AWSVSLHRYGYT
TRBV7-3,ASSLLAGELF
TRBV7-2,ASSLGGSYGGYT
TRBV15,ATSMSRDRAGNTIY
TRBV5-1,ASSLGGAADTEAF
TRBV18,ASSPRQLSNTEAF
TRBV6-1,ASSEGRMDYNSPLH
TRBV5-4,ASSLDTDTQY
TRBV11-2,ASRDRLYGYT
TRBV6-6,ASSYGTGELF
TRBV5-1,ASSLGNRGIGNTIY
TRBV14,ASSQDTFGFQETQY
TRBV30,AGGPQGSEAF
TRBV10-2,ASGSGTGGDEQY
TRBV10-1,ASSDKSRGGTDTQY
TRBV6-4,ASSDSGAPTDTQY